This T cell receptor (beta chain) appears in the sequencing data of a study of shared clonotypes between healthy human individuals. Study-level points and caveats: The authors sampled blood alone, and tissue repertoires likely differ. Generation probability values for non-shared clonotypes were lower than those for clonotypes shared by all four donors.

CD8 cells regarded as naive lacked CD45RO, were positively chosen for CCR7, and omitted terminally differentiated effector memory CD45RA+ cells. Here immunoSEQ multiplex PCR was the method, and the copy in TCRdb shows in-frame clones only, minus some. The table has 550,000 to 750,000 clones, about 91% seen once. V shed 2 bases and J shed 5 bases, with 10 bases lying between them. The germline CDR1 and CDR2 sequences are MDHEN and SYDVKM. CDR3 size: 13 residues. Turning to this clone: Its antigen remains unidentified.

The V gene is TRBV28, the J gene TRBJ2-7; no clear D gene. This TCR came from a young man in good health. The source material was naive CD8+ T cells sorted from blood. The CDR3 region is CASSLGPANEQYF. CDR3 DNA sequence: TGTGCCAGCAGTTTAGGGCCCGCCAACGAGCAGTACTTC.